Sequencing of this T cell receptor beta chain was carried out in a study of metastatic and nonmetastatic thyroid tumors. Study information: It was across blood and tumor or nodule tissue from malignant and benign thyroid patients that repertoires were compared. Study-level points and caveats: According to reports, the diversity of TCR beta was significantly higher in malignant thyroid tumors than in benign nodules, and this held in both blood and tumor samples.

Notes on this clone: What it recognizes is unknown.

The J segment lost 1 base and the V segment lost 5 bases, leaving 7 bases of the junction unmatched. The CDR3 runs 17 residues. Not a single patient had been given any form of treatment at any point before undergoing thyroid surgery. In the original analysis: Between-group CDR3 differences, defined by clinicopathological status, yielded a distant-metastasis classifier for papillary thyroid cancer. TCRdb re-called clones via MiXCR from the PCR reads. The V and J calls follow TCRdb's processing rather than the paper's. The sample shows tens of thousands of clones, 25% to 30% of them seen only once. The sequencing sample was made of blood. The genes are TRBV12-3 or TRBV12-4 and TRBJ2-7; 14 bases are a match to TRBD2. The origin of this receptor is a female donor with papillary thyroid cancer or a benign thyroid nodule (not recorded which). Some clones in this sample may be carry-over from other donors' samples. The CDR3 region is CASSPGTSGSWSYEQYF. The CDR3 DNA reads as TGTGCCAGCAGTCCCGGGACTAGCGGGAGTTGGTCCTACGAGCAGTACTTC.